This T cell receptor beta chain was identified in a study of T cells in Graves' hyperthyroidism and ophthalmopathy. The CDR3 runs to 17 residues. Trimming cost V 4 bases and J 7 bases, with 23 bases left between them. Study-level results: Clonotypes that were expanded in thyroid above 0.001 mostly appeared in blood too.

Amplified regions were TCR beta CDR3 sequences from RNA transcripts. First-round RT-PCR of the TCR CDR3 relied on the HTBI primer set. TCRdb redid the calling of the multiplex PCR reads with MiXCR, one entry per CDR3 protein. Among some 550,000 distinct CDR3 sequences listed, about a fifth were seen once. Notes on this clonotype: Its target is not known.

The definition of stable Graves' hyperthyroidism was no ophthalmopathy progression within 18 months. Every diagnosis used clinical symptoms, serum thyroxine and TRAb, thyroid ultrasound and orbital computed tomography. V is TRBV12-3 or TRBV12-4 and J is TRBJ1-5; possible D gene TRBD1, 6 bases. The source material was blood. The receptor was isolated from a man aged 18 to 29 with Graves' hyperthyroidism. In nucleotides, the CDR3 is TGTGCCAGCAGTTATACGCCGGGACAAGCAGTTCGACAGCCCCAGCATTTT. The encoded protein is CASSYTPGQAVRQPQHF.